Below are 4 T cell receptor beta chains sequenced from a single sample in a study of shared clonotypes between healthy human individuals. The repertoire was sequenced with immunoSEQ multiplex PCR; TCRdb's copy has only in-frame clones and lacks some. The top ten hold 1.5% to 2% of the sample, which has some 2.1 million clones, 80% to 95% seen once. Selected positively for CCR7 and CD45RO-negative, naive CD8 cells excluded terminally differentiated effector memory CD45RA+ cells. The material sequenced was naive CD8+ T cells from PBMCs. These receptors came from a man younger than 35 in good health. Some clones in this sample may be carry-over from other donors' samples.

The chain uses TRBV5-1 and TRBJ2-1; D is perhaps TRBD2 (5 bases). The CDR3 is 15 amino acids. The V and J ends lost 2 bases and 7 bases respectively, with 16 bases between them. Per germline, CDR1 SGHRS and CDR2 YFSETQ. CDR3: CASSFTREKMNEQFF. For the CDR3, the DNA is TGCGCCAGCAGCTTTACTAGGGAGAAGATGAATGAGCAGTTCTTC.

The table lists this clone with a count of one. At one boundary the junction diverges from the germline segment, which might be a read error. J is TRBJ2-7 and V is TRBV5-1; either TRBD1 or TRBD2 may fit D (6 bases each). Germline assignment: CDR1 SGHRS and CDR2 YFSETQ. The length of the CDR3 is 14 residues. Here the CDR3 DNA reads TGCGCCAGCACCTTGGGGGGCAGCTCCTACGAGCAGTACTTC. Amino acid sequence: CASTLGGSSYEQYF.

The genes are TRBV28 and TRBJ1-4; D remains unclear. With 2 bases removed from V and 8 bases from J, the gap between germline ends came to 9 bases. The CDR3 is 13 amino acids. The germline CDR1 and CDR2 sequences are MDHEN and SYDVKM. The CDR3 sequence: CASSLPGTEKLFF. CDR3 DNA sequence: TGTGCCAGCAGTTTACCGGGAACGGAAAAACTGTTTTTT.

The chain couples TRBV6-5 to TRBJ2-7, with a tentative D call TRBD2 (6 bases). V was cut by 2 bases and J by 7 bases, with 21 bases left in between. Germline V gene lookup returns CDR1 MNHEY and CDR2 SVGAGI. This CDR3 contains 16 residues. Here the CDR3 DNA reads TGTGCCAGCAGTTACCTCTCTTCGGGGGAATCTGATGAGCAGTACTTC. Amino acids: CASSYLSSGESDEQYF.